Each of the 20 T cell receptor beta chains below was sequenced from the same sample in a study of blood T cell repertoires in COVID-19. Sequencing used immunoSEQ multiplex PCR; TCRdb keeps in-frame clones, though not all of them. The repertoire includes about 180,000 clones, approximately 79% of them detected once, and less than 30% sits in the top ten. The sample was peripheral blood. The receptors come from an older woman with acute or convalescent COVID-19.

The chain couples TRBV30 to TRBJ1-1; 10 bases match TRBD1. The length of the CDR3 is 15 residues. From germline, CDR1 is GTSNPN and CDR2 SVGIG (reference sequence). V lost 0 bases to trimming and J lost 5 bases; unmatched junction nucleotides: 6. The DNA for the CDR3 is TGTGCCTGGAGTGTCCTACGGGACAGGGGAACTGAAGCTTTCTTT. Translation gives CAWSVLRDRGTEAFF.

This chain uses TRBV19 with TRBJ2-7; 9 bases are a match to TRBD2. The CDR3 runs to 15 residues. Germline assignment: CDR1 LNHDA and CDR2 SQIVND (reference sequence). After removal of 6 bases from V and 3 bases from J, the junction contained 9 bases not matched to a gene. The CDR3 protein is CASSLSGRHNYEQYF. In nucleotides, the CDR3 is TGTGCCAGTAGCCTTAGCGGGAGACATAACTACGAGCAGTACTTC. Based on the CDR3 plus reference TRBV19 and TRBJ2-7, the full variable domain is DGGITQSPKYLFRKEGQNVTLSCEQNLNHDAMYWYRQDPGQGLRLIYYSQIVNDFQKGDIAEGYSVSREKKESFPLTVTSAQKNPTAFYLCASSLSGRHNYEQYFGPGTRLTVT.

The V gene is TRBV12-3 or TRBV12-4, the J gene TRBJ2-2; weak D call: TRBD1 (5 bases). The CDR3 is 12 residues long. The germline V and J ends were trimmed by 6 bases and 7 bases, with 9 bases remaining between them. The CDR3 nucleotides read TGTGCCAGCAGCCCCGACAGCGGGGAGCTGTTTTTT. It codes for CASSPDSGELFF.

J is TRBJ2-3 and V is TRBV5-1, with TRBD2 identical over 13 bases. The CDR3 runs 20 residues. With 1 base clipped from V and 0 bases from J, the junction kept 11 bases outside the gene matches. Per the germline V gene, CDR1 is SGHRS and CDR2 is YFSETQ. CDR3 in amino acids: CASSLWRLAGGRTSTDTQYF. The CDR3 region has the DNA TGCGCCAGCAGCTTGTGGCGACTAGCGGGAGGACGAACTAGCACAGATACGCAGTATTTT.

V usage is TRBV5-6 and J usage is TRBJ1-3; D is ambiguous. Germline assignment: CDR1 SGHDT and CDR2 YYEEEE. The CDR3 covers 15 residues. Trimming stripped 2 bases from V and 6 bases from J, with 15 bases between. The CDR3 nucleotides are TGTGCCAGCAGCTTAAGGTTTACGGGAGAAAACACCATATATTTT. It translates to CASSLRFTGENTIYF.

The J gene is TRBJ2-1, the V gene TRBV2, with D perhaps TRBD2 (6 bases). The V end lost 0 bases, the J end lost 0 bases, and 9 bases lay between the germline ends. Germline lookup yields CDR1 SNHLY and CDR2 FYNNEI. The CDR3 covers 16 residues. The CDR3 region has the DNA TGTGCCAGCAGTGAAGCGCACGGGAGCTCCTACAATGAGCAGTTCTTC. Translated, it gives CASSEAHGSSYNEQFF.

The V call is TRBV2, the J call TRBJ2-7; 11 positions agree with TRBD2. The CDR3 contains 18 residues. Losses at the gene ends were 4 bases for V and 1 base for J; bases not matched to a gene: 12. Germline CDR1 reads SNHLY; CDR2 reads FYNNEI. For the CDR3, the DNA is TGTGCCAGCAGTGTTGGGGAGGGGGGACTAGCGGCTTCCTACGAGCAGTACTTC. It is translated as CASSVGEGGLAASYEQYF.

The chain uses TRBV7-2 and TRBJ2-1; 11 positions agree with TRBD2. Germline V CDR1 and CDR2: SGHTA, FQGNSA. The CDR3 loop spans 15 amino acids. V was pared by 2 bases and J by 7 bases, with 4 bases of the junction left unmatched. For the CDR3, the DNA is TGTGCCAGCAGCTTATTAGCGGGAGGGAGAAATGAGCAGTTCTTC. The encoded protein is CASSLLAGGRNEQFF.

The chain carries TRBV30 and TRBJ1-1, with a weak D call TRBD1 (6 bases). This CDR3 contains 12 residues. Germline V CDR1 and CDR2: GTSNPN, SVGIG (reference sequence). Trimming stripped 6 bases from V and 1 base from J, with 9 bases between. The CDR3 reads CACRTENTEAFF. CDR3 in DNA: TGTGCCTGCCGGACAGAGAACACTGAAGCTTTCTTT.

V gene TRBV5-1 combines with J gene TRBJ1-1; D is unresolved. The CDR3 spans 14 residues. Per the germline V gene, CDR1 is SGHRS and CDR2 is YFSETQ. The germline V and J ends were trimmed by 4 bases and 0 bases, with 10 bases remaining between them. CDR3 sequence: CASSPDTLNTEAFF. In DNA form, the CDR3 reads TGCGCCAGCAGCCCCGACACGTTGAACACTGAAGCTTTCTTT.

The V gene is TRBV4-2, the J gene TRBJ2-2; D is uncertain. The CDR3 totals 13 residues. V shed 2 bases and J shed 6 bases, with 7 bases lying between them. Germline values: CDR1 LGHNA, CDR2 YNFKEQ. CDR3 protein: CASSQSRAGELFF. DNA of the CDR3: TGTGCCAGCAGCCAATCGCGCGCCGGGGAGCTGTTTTTT.

The chain links TRBV7-7 to TRBJ2-1, with D maybe TRBD1 (5 bases). V lost 3 bases and J lost 6, with 15 bases in between. Germline V gene lookup returns CDR1 SSHAT and CDR2 FNYEAQ (reference sequence). The length of the CDR3 is 15 residues. The DNA for the CDR3 is TGTGCCAGCAGCTTTTCCGGACATCCAGCCAATGAGCAGTTCTTC. As protein: CASSFSGHPANEQFF.

V is TRBV30 and J is TRBJ2-1; TRBD2 agrees at 7 bases. Germline trimming cut 4 bases from V and 2 bases from J; bases unmatched to any gene: 5. Germline CDR1 GTSNPN, CDR2 SVGIG (reference sequence). There are 14 residues in the CDR3. The CDR3 sequence is CAWNGLAAYNEQFF. The CDR3 DNA sequence: TGTGCCTGGAATGGGCTAGCGGCCTACAATGAGCAGTTCTTC.

This clone was seen only a few times. Other DNA sequences in this sample translate to the same CDR3. V usage is TRBV24-1 and J usage is TRBJ2-3, with D perhaps matching TRBD2 (6 bases). The CDR3 sequence is 14 residues long. Germline CDR1 reads KGHDR; CDR2 reads SFDVKD. V was shortened by 5 bases and J by 4 bases, with 12 bases between the two germline ends. The CDR3 protein is CATSVGLAADTQYF. CDR3 nucleotides: TGTGCCACCAGTGTTGGGTTAGCGGCAGATACGCAGTATTTT.

The chain couples TRBV19 to TRBJ1-1; D unresolved. CDR3 length: 13 amino acids. V was pared by 6 bases and J by 3 bases, with 11 bases between. Germline lookup yields CDR1 LNHDA and CDR2 SQIVND (reference sequence). Written as DNA, the CDR3 is TGTGCCAGTAGCTCGACGCTAGACACTGAAGCTTTCTTT. Translating gives CASSSTLDTEAFF. Supplemented by reference TRBV19 and TRBJ1-1, the full variable domain reads DGGITQSPKYLFRKEGQNVTLSCEQNLNHDAMYWYRQDPGQGLRLIYYSQIVNDFQKGDIAEGYSVSREKKESFPLTVTSAQKNPTAFYLCASSSTLDTEAFFGQGTRLTVV.

In its sample, this clone was seen once. The V call is TRBV5-1, the J call TRBJ2-1; possible D gene TRBD1, 6 bases. Per germline, CDR1 SGHRS and CDR2 YFSETQ. This CDR3 comprises 15 residues. V was cut by 0 bases and J by 3 bases, with 10 bases left in between. In DNA form, the CDR3 reads TGCGCCAGCAGCTTGGGAGGACAGAACTACAATGAGCAGTTCTTC. Translated: CASSLGGQNYNEQFF.

The rearrangement uses TRBV14 and TRBJ1-5; 7 bases are a match to TRBD1. Germline values: CDR1 SGHDN, CDR2 FVKESK. Losses at the gene ends were 3 bases for V and 7 bases for J; bases not matched to a gene: 3. The CDR3 sequence is 13 residues long. The CDR3 DNA sequence: TGTGCCAGCAGCCAGACAGGGAACCAGCCCCAGCATTTT. Amino acids: CASSQTGNQPQHF.

This chain joins TRBV7-3 and TRBJ2-3; weak D call: TRBD2 (5 bases). Germline assignment: CDR1 SGHTA and CDR2 FQGTGA. CDR3 size: 15 residues. V lost 2 bases and J 3 bases, leaving 12 bases between the germline ends. As DNA, the CDR3 is TGTGCCAGCAGCTTACAATCCGGGGTGACAGATACGCAGTATTTT. As protein: CASSLQSGVTDTQYF.

For the CDR3, the DNA is TGTGCCAGCAACGACAGGGATGGCGAGCAGTACTTC. Translated: CASNDRDGEQYF. The V and J genes are TRBV5-4 and TRBJ2-7; 7 nucleotides align to TRBD1. V trimming: 6 bases; J trimming: 6 bases; junction bases outside the gene matches: 6. Germline lookup yields CDR1 SGHNT and CDR2 YYREEE (reference sequence). The CDR3 has 12 residues.

The CDR3 is CASSPKEGVDTEAFF. The CDR3 nucleotides read TGTGCCAGCTCACCGAAGGAAGGGGTAGACACTGAAGCTTTCTTT. The genes are TRBV18 and TRBJ1-1; TRBD1 is a possible D gene (5 bases). Trimming left V 3 bases short and J 3 bases short, with 14 bases between. The germline gives CDR1 KGHSH, CDR2 LQKENI. The CDR3 is 15 amino acids.